These 10 T cell receptor beta chains share one sample of origin, sequenced in a study of regulatory T cells in long-lasting Graves disease. The authors built TCR beta libraries using iRepertoire HTBI primers and Arm-PCR of CDR3 regions. TCRdb used MiXCR to reprocess the multiplex PCR reads, holding one entry per CDR3 protein. Of roughly 380,000 distinct CDR3 sequences detected, 16% appear once; the ten largest clones hold 25% to 30%. Time point specified: newly diagnosed GD, antithyroid drugs for less than 3 months. The TCR library used RNA extracted from PBMCs. These data are also associated with another study on T cells in Graves' hyperthyroidism and ophthalmopathy.

The sequencing here drew on peripheral blood mononuclear cells (PBMCs), taken at new diagnosis, from a patient treated with antithyroid drugs. The receptors were sampled from a man aged 35-49 years with Graves disease.

In this sample, this clonotype turned up once. The chain has TRBV19 and TRBJ1-6; D perhaps matches TRBD1 (6 bases). This CDR3 has 12 amino acids. Trimming removed 7 bases at V and 9 bases at J, with 10 bases between. Germline V gives CDR1 LNHDA, CDR2 SQIVND (reference sequence). CDR3 protein: CASTTGTSPLHF. CDR3 nucleotide sequence: TGTGCCAGTACTACAGGGACTTCACCCCTCCACTTT.

This clonotype came up many times. The rearrangement links TRBV3-1 to TRBJ1-2; D uncertain. The CDR3 length is 12 residues. CDR1 and CDR2 (germline): LGHDT, YNNKEL (reference sequence). Trimming pared 4 bases from V and 4 bases from J, leaving 7 bases between. The CDR3 DNA follows: TGTGCCAGCAGCCCCCCAGGCTATGGCTACACCTTC. Translating gives CASSPPGYGYTF.

This clonotype was observed many times. The chain couples TRBV12-3 or TRBV12-4 to TRBJ2-6; D gene ambiguous. V shed 3 bases and J shed 3 bases, with 6 bases lying between them. This CDR3 is built from 14 residues. CDR3 nucleotide sequence: TGTGCCAGCAGTTTGGTAGTTGGGGCCAACGTCCTGACTTTC. Its translation: CASSLVVGANVLTF.

This clonotype was detected a few times. The gene calls are TRBV10-3 and TRBJ1-5, with a tentative D call TRBD1 (6 bases). The CDR3 is made up of 16 amino acids. The V and J ends lost 2 bases and 1 base respectively, with 12 bases between them. In germline, CDR1 is ENHRY, CDR2 SYGVKD. The CDR3 coding sequence is TGTGCCATCAGTGAGAGTCGGGGGGCAAGCAATCAGCCCCAGCATTTT. Translation gives CAISESRGASNQPQHF.

The J gene is TRBJ1-4, the V gene TRBV30; no clear D gene. V was pared by 1 base and J by 0 bases, with 6 bases between. The CDR3 covers 14 residues. The germline CDR1 and CDR2 sequences are GTSNPN and SVGIG (reference sequence). DNA for the CDR3: TGTGCCTGGAGTGCTCCCGCAACTAATGAAAAACTGTTTTTT. Its protein product is CAWSAPATNEKLFF.

This clonotype was recorded a few times. The chain uses TRBV7-6 and TRBJ1-2, with D maybe TRBD1 (5 bases). Germline assignment: CDR1 SGHVS and CDR2 FNYEAQ. This CDR3 is built from 16 residues. V lost 3 bases and J 3 bases, leaving 17 bases between the germline ends. The CDR3 loop is CASSFVPGGGDYGYTF. For the CDR3, the DNA is TGTGCCAGCAGCTTCGTCCCTGGGGGGGGGGACTATGGCTACACCTTC.

This clonotype was recorded many times. The V call is TRBV30, the J call TRBJ1-2, with TRBD1 matching 8 bases. The CDR3 extends over 14 amino acids. The ends lost 4 bases at V and 3 bases at J; junction bases unmatched: 7. In germline, CDR1 is GTSNPN, CDR2 SVGIG (reference sequence). The CDR3 region has the DNA TGTGCCTGGATTACCGGACAGGGAGACTATGGCTACACCTTC. Encoded protein: CAWITGQGDYGYTF.

In this sample, this clonotype turned up many times. The chain links TRBV6-1 to TRBJ2-5; 7 bases fit TRBD1. The CDR3 totals 14 residues. The V segment lost 5 bases and the J segment 2 bases; nucleotides outside the gene matches: 5. From germline, CDR1 is MNHNS and CDR2 SASEGT. The CDR3 region has the DNA TGTGCCAGCAGTCATGGGGGACAGCAAGAGACCCAGTACTTC. Translation gives CASSHGGQQETQYF.

The genes are TRBV20-1 and TRBJ2-2, with 9 bases that match TRBD2. The CDR3 totals 14 residues. Germline values: CDR1 DFQATT, CDR2 SNEGSKA (reference sequence). J was trimmed by 6 bases and V by 5 bases; bases with no gene match: 7. The CDR3 DNA reads as TGCAGTGCTTCAATGGGACTAGCTGCCGGGGAGCTGTTTTTT. It translates to CSASMGLAAGELFF.

This clonotype has only a few counts. The J gene is TRBJ2-7, the V gene TRBV18; no definite D call. Trimming shortened V by 4 bases and J by 5 bases, and 9 bases separated the two germline ends. The germline V gene has CDR1 KGHSH and CDR2 LQKENI. The CDR3 spans 12 residues. This CDR3 reads CASSLGQHEQYF. The CDR3 DNA is TGTGCCAGCTCACTGGGCCAGCACGAGCAGTACTTC.